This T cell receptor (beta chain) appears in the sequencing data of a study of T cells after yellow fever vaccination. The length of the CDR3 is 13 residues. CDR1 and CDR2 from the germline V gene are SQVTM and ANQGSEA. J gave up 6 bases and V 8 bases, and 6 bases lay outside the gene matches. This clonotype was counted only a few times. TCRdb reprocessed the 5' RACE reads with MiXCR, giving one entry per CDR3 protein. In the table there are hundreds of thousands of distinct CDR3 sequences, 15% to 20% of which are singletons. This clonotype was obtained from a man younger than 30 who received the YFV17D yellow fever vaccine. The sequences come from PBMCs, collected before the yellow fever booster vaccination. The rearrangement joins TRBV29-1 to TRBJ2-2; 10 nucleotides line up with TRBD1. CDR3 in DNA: TGCAGCATAGGGACAGGGGTGCCCGGGGAGCTGTTTTTT. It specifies CSIGTGVPGELFF.